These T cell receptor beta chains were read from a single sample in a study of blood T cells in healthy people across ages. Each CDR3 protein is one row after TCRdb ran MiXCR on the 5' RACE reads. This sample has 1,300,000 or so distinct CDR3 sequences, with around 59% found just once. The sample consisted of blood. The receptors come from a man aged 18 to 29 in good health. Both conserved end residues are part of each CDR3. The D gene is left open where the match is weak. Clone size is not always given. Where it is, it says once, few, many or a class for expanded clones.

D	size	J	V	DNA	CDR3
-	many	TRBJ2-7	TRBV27	TGTGCCAGCAGCCCAGGGTTTTCCTACGAGCAGTACTTC	CASSPGFSYEQYF
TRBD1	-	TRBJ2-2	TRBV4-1	TGCGCCAGCAGCCAAGACATGACAGGGTACACCGGGGAGCTGTTTTTT	CASSQDMTGYTGELFF
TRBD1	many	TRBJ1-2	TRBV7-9	TGTGCCAGCAGTTTGACAGGGGACTATGGCTACACCTTC	CASSLTGDYGYTF
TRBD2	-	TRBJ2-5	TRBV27	TGTGCCAGCAGTTTATCACTAGCGGTCGTCCAAGAGACCCAGTACTTC	CASSLSLAVVQETQYF
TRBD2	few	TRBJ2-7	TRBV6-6	TGTGCCAGCAGTCCATCTCTTCTAGCGGGGACTGCCTACGAGCAGTACTTC	CASSPSLLAGTAYEQYF
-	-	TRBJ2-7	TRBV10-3	TGTGCCATCAGTGAGGGGACAAAGAACGAGCAGTACTTC	CAISEGTKNEQYF
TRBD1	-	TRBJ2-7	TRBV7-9	TGTGCCAGCAGCCCCCTGGACAGGACGGTCGAGCAGTACTTC	CASSPLDRTVEQYF
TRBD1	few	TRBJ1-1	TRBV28	TGTGCCAGCAGTCCGGGACAGTGGACTGAAGCTTTCTTT	CASSPGQWTEAFF
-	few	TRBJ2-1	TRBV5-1	TGTGCCAGCAGCTTAGAGGCAGGCTCCTACAATGAGCAGTTCTTC	CASSLEAGSYNEQFF
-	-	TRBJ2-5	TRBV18	TGTGCCAGCTCACCAGTCCAGGGAGAAGAGGCCCAGTACTTC	CASSPVQGEEAQYF
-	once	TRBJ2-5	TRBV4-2	TGTGCCAGCAGCCAAAGCCGGGACCCCCCCGAGACCCAGTACTTC	CASSQSRDPPETQYF
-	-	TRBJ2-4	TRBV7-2	TGTGCCAGCAGCCCCCTTCGGGTACTAGAAATAGCCAAAAACATTCAGTACTTC	CASSPLRVLEIAKNIQYF
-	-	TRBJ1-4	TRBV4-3	TGCGCCAGCAGCCAAGATCGAGGCAGCTATAATGAAAAACTGTTTTTT	CASSQDRGSYNEKLFF
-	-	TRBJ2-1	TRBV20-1	TGCAGTGCCCAGGACTGGTACAATGAGCAGTTCTTC	CSAQDWYNEQFF
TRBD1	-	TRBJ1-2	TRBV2	TGTGCCAGCAGTGTAGGGGGCGCGGATGGCTACACCTTC	CASSVGGADGYTF
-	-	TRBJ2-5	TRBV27	TGTGCCAGCAGTTTATCGGGGCCCGGATACTATGATGAGCAGTACTTC	CASSLSGPGYYDEQYF
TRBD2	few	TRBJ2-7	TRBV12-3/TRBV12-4	TGTGCCAGCAGTTGGGGGGGAAGCTCCTACGAGCAGTACTTC	CASSWGGSSYEQYF
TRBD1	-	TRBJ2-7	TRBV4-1	TGCGCCAGCAGCCAAGTGGCGGGGACAGGGTCCTACGAGCAGTACTTC	CASSQVAGTGSYEQYF
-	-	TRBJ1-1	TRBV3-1	TGTGCCAGCAGCCAAGTGACGGGGGCTGGAGCTTTCTTT	CASSQVTGAGAFF
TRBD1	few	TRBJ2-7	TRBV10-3	TGTGCCATCAGAGACAGGGACTACGAGCAGTACTTC	CAIRDRDYEQYF
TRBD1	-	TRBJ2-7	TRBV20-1	TGCAGTGCTAGTAGAGGGACAGGGCCCTACGAGCAGTACTTC	CSASRGTGPYEQYF
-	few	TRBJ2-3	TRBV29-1	TGCAGCGTTGACGGGACAACCCCCACAGATACGCAGTATTTT	CSVDGTTPTDTQYF
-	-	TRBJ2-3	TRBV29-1	TGCTGCGGCAGGCGGCCCCTCTCAGATACGCAGTATTTT	CCGRRPLSDTQYF
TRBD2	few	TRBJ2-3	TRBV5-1	TGCGCCAGCAGACTAGCGGGTGGATCATCAGATACGCAGTATTTT	CASRLAGGSSDTQYF
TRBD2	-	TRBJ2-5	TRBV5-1	TGCGCCAGCAGCTACCGGGAGGGCCGAGAGACCCAGTACTTC	CASSYREGRETQYF